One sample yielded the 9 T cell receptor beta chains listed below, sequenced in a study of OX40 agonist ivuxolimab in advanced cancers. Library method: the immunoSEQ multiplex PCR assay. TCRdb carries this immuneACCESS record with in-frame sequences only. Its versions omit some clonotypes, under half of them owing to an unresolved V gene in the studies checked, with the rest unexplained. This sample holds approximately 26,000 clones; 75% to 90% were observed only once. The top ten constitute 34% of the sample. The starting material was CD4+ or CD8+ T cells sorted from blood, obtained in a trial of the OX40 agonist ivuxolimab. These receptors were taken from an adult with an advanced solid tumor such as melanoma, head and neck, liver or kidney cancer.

This CDR3 reads CASSEDGPYEQYF. As DNA, the CDR3 is TGTGCCAGCAGTGAAGACGGTCCCTACGAGCAGTACTTC. V and J are TRBV2 and TRBJ2-7; D uncertain. V was trimmed by 1 base and J by 2 bases, leaving 6 bases between them. The CDR3 runs 13 residues. Germline V gene data show CDR1 as SNHLY and CDR2 as FYNNEI.

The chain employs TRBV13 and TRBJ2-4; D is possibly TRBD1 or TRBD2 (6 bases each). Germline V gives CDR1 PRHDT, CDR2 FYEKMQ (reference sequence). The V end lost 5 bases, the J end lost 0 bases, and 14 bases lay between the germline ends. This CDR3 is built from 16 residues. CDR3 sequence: CASSNLGGLAKNIQYF. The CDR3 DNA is TGTGCCAGCAGCAACTTGGGGGGCCTAGCCAAAAACATTCAGTACTTC.

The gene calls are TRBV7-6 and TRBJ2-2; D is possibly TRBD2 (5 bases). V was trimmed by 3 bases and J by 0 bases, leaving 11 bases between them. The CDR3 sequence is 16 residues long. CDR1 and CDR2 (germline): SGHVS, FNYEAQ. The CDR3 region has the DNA TGTGCCAGCAGCTTTGAGTGGAGGACGAACACCGGGGAGCTGTTTTTT. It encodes CASSFEWRTNTGELFF.

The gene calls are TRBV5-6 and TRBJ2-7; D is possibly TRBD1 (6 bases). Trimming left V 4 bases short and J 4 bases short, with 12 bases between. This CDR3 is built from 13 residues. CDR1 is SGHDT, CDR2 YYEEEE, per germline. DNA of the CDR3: TGTGCCAGCAGCCCCGGACAGTTTTACGAGCAGTACTTC. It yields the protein CASSPGQFYEQYF.

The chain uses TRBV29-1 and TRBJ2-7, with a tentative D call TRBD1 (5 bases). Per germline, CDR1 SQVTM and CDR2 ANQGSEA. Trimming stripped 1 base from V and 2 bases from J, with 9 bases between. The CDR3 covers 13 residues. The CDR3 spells CSVEGRVAYEQYF. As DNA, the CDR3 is TGCAGCGTTGAAGGCAGGGTAGCCTACGAGCAGTACTTC.

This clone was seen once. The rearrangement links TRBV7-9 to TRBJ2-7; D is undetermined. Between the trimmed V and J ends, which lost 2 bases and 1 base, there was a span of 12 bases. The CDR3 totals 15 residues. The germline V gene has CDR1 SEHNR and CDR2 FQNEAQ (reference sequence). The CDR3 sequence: CASSLTLGSSYEQYF. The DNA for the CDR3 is TGTGCCAGCAGCTTAACGCTCGGATCGTCCTACGAGCAGTACTTC.

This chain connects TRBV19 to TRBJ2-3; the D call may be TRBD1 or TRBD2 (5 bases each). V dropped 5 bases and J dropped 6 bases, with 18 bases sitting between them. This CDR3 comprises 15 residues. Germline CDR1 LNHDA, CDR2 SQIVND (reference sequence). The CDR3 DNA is TGTGCCAGTAGTGGCCGCGAGGGGCGGTGGGATACGCAGTATTTT. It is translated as CASSGREGRWDTQYF.

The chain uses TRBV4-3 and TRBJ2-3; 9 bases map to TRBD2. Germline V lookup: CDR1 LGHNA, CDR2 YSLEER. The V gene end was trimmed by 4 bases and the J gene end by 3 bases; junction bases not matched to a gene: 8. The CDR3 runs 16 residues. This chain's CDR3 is CASSLFSGGNTDTQYF. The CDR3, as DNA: TGCGCCAGCAGCCTCTTCAGCGGGGGGAATACAGATACGCAGTATTTT.

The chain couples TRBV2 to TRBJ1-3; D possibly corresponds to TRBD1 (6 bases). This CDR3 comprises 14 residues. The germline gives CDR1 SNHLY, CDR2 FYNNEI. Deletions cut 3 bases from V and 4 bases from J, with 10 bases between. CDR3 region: CASSDRGGGNTIYF. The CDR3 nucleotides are TGTGCCAGCAGTGATCGGGGGGGCGGAAACACCATATATTTT.